Below are 18 T cell receptor beta chains sequenced from a single sample in a study of CD8+CD57+ T cells in acquired aplastic anemia (dated by TCRdb to the late 2010s). The patients picked for sequencing were ones in whom flow cytometry had shown an expansion of CD8+CD57+ cells. TCRdb records Illumina HiSeq 2000 as the sequencer. Genomic DNA served as template for TCR beta VDJ combination and CDR3 sequence profiling. TCRdb reran the public reads through fastp at Q25 and MiXCR, keeping productive beta chains. Each CDR3 protein gets just one entry, which takes the most common genes and DNA from the rows behind it. The sample records hundreds of thousands of distinct CDR3 sequences, 40% to 50% of which are singletons. The ten largest clonotypes hold 7% to 9.5% of the sample. Sequenced sample: sorted CD4+, CD8+, or CD8+CD57+ T cells (not recorded which) from PBMCs. Source of these receptors: a human donor with aplastic anemia.

V and J are TRBV19 and TRBJ1-6; D might be TRBD1 (5 bases). V was clipped by 9 bases and J by 9 bases, with 12 bases between them. From germline, CDR1 is LNHDA and CDR2 SQIVND (reference sequence). CDR3 length: 12 amino acids. DNA for the CDR3: TGTGCCAGCAGCTTGGACACTTCACCCCTCCACTTT. Protein sequence: CASSLDTSPLHF.

The chain combines TRBV5-1 with TRBJ2-7; the match to TRBD1 covers 9 bases. After removal of 4 bases from V and 3 bases from J, the junction contained 8 bases not matched to a gene. Germline V CDR1 and CDR2: SGHRS, YFSETQ. This CDR3 is built from 15 residues. In DNA form, the CDR3 reads TGCGCCAGCAGCCTAGGACAGGGGAGGGGCTACGAGCAGTACTTC. Translating it yields CASSLGQGRGYEQYF.

The sample holds one count of this clonotype. The V call is TRBV7-2, the J call TRBJ2-7, with D hard to call. CDR3 length: 13 amino acids. Germline CDR1 reads SGHTA; CDR2 reads FQGNSA. Trimming pared 3 bases from V and 0 bases from J, leaving 6 bases between. CDR3 protein: CASSLGYSYEQYF. The CDR3 nucleotides are TGTGCCAGCAGCTTGGGATACTCCTACGAGCAGTACTTC. Variable domain in full (rest from reference TRBV7-2 and TRBJ2-7): GAGVSQSPSNKVTEKGKDVELRCDPISGHTALYWYRQSLGQGLEFLIYFQGNSAPDKSGLPSDRFSAERTGGSVSTLTIQRTQQEDSAVYLCASSLGYSYEQYFGPGTRLTVT.

This rearrangement joins TRBV7-9 to TRBJ2-1, with TRBD2 matching 11 bases. From germline, CDR1 is SEHNR and CDR2 FQNEAQ (reference sequence). V shed 4 bases and J 9 bases; nucleotides not matched to a gene: 5. The CDR3 extends over 14 amino acids. CDR3 nucleotide sequence: TGTGCCAGCAGCTCACTAGCGGGAGCAGGTGAGCAGTTCTTC. Its translation: CASSSLAGAGEQFF.

This clonotype was picked up a small number of times. A much larger clone lies a single base off, so this may be a read error. V gene TRBV7-9 combines with J gene TRBJ2-7; TRBD1 or TRBD2 may be the D gene (5 bases each). Trimming stripped 4 bases from V and 7 bases from J, with 23 bases between. The CDR3 is made up of 16 amino acids. Per the germline V gene, CDR1 is SEHNR and CDR2 is FQNEAQ (reference sequence). The CDR3 bases are TGTGCCAGCAGCTCAAGTTCGGGACCACCCATATGGGAGCAGTACTTC. It encodes CASSSSSGPPIWEQYF.

J is TRBJ2-7 and V is TRBV14; D remains unclear. V shed 0 bases and J shed 2 bases, with 8 bases lying between them. Germline lookup yields CDR1 SGHDN and CDR2 FVKESK. The CDR3 spans 14 residues. CDR3 nucleotides: TGTGCCAGCAGCCAAGAAGGTGTTACCTACGAGCAGTACTTC. It encodes CASSQEGVTYEQYF.

The J gene is TRBJ2-7, the V gene TRBV6-2 or TRBV6-3; TRBD1 matches at 7 bases. The CDR3 is 15 residues long. CDR1 and CDR2 (germline): MNHEY, SVGEGT. Trimming at V came to 4 bases and at J to 2 bases, leaving 8 bases not matched to a gene. Written as DNA, the CDR3 is TGTGCCAGCAGTTCCGGACAGGCCATAACCTACGAGCAGTACTTC. It is translated as CASSSGQAITYEQYF.

The table lists this clonotype with many counts. CDR3 region: CASRAWDNTLYEAFF. In DNA, the CDR3 is TGTGCCAGCAGGGCTTGGGACAACACCCTGTATGAAGCTTTCTTT. The chain combines TRBV12-3 or TRBV12-4 with TRBJ1-1; possibly TRBD1 for D (6 bases). Between the trimmed V and J ends, which lost 6 bases and 7 bases, there was a span of 21 bases. The CDR3 contains 15 residues.

This chain joins TRBV19 and TRBJ2-1; TRBD2 matches 9 bases. Germline V lookup: CDR1 LNHDA, CDR2 SQIVND (reference sequence). The V and J ends lost 6 bases and 5 bases, in that order; junction bases with no gene match: 2. This CDR3 has 13 amino acids. For the CDR3, the DNA is TGTGCCAGTAGGCGGGGGGGTAACAATGAGCAGTTCTTC. This codes for CASRRGGNNEQFF.

The V gene is TRBV10-3, the J gene TRBJ1-1; D remains ambiguous. The germline CDR1 and CDR2 sequences are ENHRY and SYGVKD. Trimming left V 2 bases short and J 3 bases short, with 4 bases between. This CDR3 region has 12 residues. In DNA form, the CDR3 reads TGTGCCATCAGTGAGGGCTACACTGAAGCTTTCTTT. As protein: CAISEGYTEAFF.

V usage is TRBV2 and J usage is TRBJ1-2; 8 bases are shared with TRBD1. Germline-derived CDR1 and CDR2 are SNHLY and FYNNEI. This CDR3 spans 13 amino acids. V lost 5 bases to trimming and J lost 7 bases; unmatched junction nucleotides: 6. The CDR3 is CASSLAGGGGYTF. DNA of the CDR3: TGTGCCAGCAGTCTTGCAGGGGGCGGTGGCTACACCTTC.

This chain joins TRBV25-1 and TRBJ2-2, with D perhaps assigned TRBD1 or TRBD2 (5 bases each). The length of the CDR3 is 16 residues. From germline, CDR1 is MGHDK and CDR2 SYGVNS. Deletions cut 4 bases from V and 7 bases from J, with 19 bases between. DNA for the CDR3: TGTGCCAGCAGTGTAACCGGGGCAGAAAGTCACGGGGAGCTGTTTTTT. Translating gives CASSVTGAESHGELFF.

Details on this clonotype: A much bigger clone sits one base away, suggesting this may be a read error. The V call is TRBV4-2, the J call TRBJ2-7; D is unclear. CDR1 and CDR2 (germline): LGHNA, YNFKEQ. The CDR3 contains 16 residues. CDR3 bases: TGTGCCAGCAGCCACCAAGGCACCCCAAGCTCCTACGAGCTGTACTTC. The encoded protein is CASSHQGTPSSYELYF.

This clonotype was observed many times. The chain recombines TRBV6-5 with TRBJ1-1; D might be TRBD1 (6 bases). The V and J ends lost 0 bases and 0 bases respectively, with 11 bases between them. Per germline, CDR1 MNHEY and CDR2 SVGAGI. The CDR3 is 16 residues long. This chain's CDR3 is CASSYSRDTMNTEAFF. CDR3 sequence (DNA): TGTGCCAGCAGTTACTCGCGGGACACCATGAACACTGAAGCTTTCTTT.

The chain recombines TRBV2 with TRBJ1-2, with 9 bases matching TRBD1. The germline CDR1 and CDR2 sequences are SNHLY and FYNNEI. The CDR3 extends over 14 amino acids. Unmatched junction bases numbered 8, after V lost 6 bases and J lost 6 bases. CDR3 loop: CASRPGQGWDGYTF. The DNA for the CDR3 is TGTGCCAGCAGACCGGGACAGGGATGGGATGGCTACACCTTC.

The chain couples TRBV5-6 to TRBJ1-2; D is unresolved. Per the germline V gene, CDR1 is SGHDT and CDR2 is YYEEEE. Trimming pared 4 bases from V and 8 bases from J, leaving 15 bases between. The CDR3 is 13 residues long. The CDR3 spells CASSTVQWGGYTF. The DNA of the CDR3 is TGTGCCAGCAGCACCGTCCAGTGGGGAGGCTACACCTTC.

The CDR3 loop is CASSSGEYNEQFF. For the CDR3, the DNA is TGTGCCAGCAGCTCGGGGGAATACAATGAGCAGTTCTTC. The chain has TRBV5-4 and TRBJ2-1; D may be TRBD2 (6 bases). The germline gives CDR1 SGHNT, CDR2 YYREEE (reference sequence). CDR3 size: 13 residues. With 3 bases removed from V and 4 bases from J, the gap between germline ends came to 8 bases. The full variable domain, in which reference TRBV5-4 and TRBJ2-1 provide the parts outside the CDR3, is ETGVTQSPTHLIKTRGQQVTLRCSSQSGHNTVSWYQQALGQGPQFIFQYYREEENGRGNFPPRFSGLQFPNYSSELNVNALELDDSALYLCASSSGEYNEQFFGPGTRLTVL.

This chain connects TRBV24-1 to TRBJ1-1; D gene uncertain. The CDR3 consists of 14 residues. Deletions cut 8 bases from V and 1 base from J, with 13 bases between. CDR1 and CDR2 (germline): KGHDR, SFDVKD. The CDR3 here is CATNSDGENTEAFF. The CDR3 DNA follows: TGTGCCACCAACTCGGACGGAGAGAACACTGAAGCTTTCTTT.